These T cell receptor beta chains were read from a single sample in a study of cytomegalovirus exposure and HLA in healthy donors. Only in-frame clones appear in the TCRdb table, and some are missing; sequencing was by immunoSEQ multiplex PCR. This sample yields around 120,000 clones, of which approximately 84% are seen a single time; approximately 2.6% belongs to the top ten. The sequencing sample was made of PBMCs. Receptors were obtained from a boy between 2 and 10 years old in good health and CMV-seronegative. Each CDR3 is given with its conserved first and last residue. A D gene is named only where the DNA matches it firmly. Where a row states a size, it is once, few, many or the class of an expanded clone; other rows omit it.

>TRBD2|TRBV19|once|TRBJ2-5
CASSRTSGGQYQETQYF
TGTGCCAGTAGTAGGACTAGCGGGGGCCAGTACCAAGAGACCCAGTACTTC
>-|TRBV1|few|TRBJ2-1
CTSSQDLGQGNEQFF
TGCACCAGCAGCCAAGATCTTGGACAGGGCAATGAGCAGTTCTTC
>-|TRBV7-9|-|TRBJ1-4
CASRPPAGNPNEKLFF
TGTGCCAGCAGACCTCCGGCGGGGAACCCTAATGAAAAACTGTTTTTT
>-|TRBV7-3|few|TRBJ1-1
CASSLSGGNTEAFF
TGTGCCAGCAGCTTATCGGGGGGGAACACTGAAGCTTTCTTT
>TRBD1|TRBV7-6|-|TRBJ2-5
CASSRGQGALETQYF
TGTGCCAGCAGTAGAGGACAGGGGGCCTTAGAGACCCAGTACTTC
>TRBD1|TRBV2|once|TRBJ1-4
CASSEFGTGTTNEKLFF
TGTGCCAGCAGTGAATTCGGGACAGGAACAACTAATGAAAAACTGTTTTTT
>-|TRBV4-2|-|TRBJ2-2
CASSQDQAAGEMNTGELFF
TGTGCCAGCAGCCAAGATCAAGCGGCAGGGGAGATGAACACCGGGGAGCTGTTTTTT
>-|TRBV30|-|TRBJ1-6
CAWTPGGGSPLHF
TGTGCCTGGACCCCTGGGGGGGGTTCACCCCTCCACTTT
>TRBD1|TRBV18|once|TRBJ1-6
CASSPLPGGSYNSPLHF
TGTGCCAGCTCTCCTCTTCCAGGGGGGTCCTATAATTCACCCCTCCACTTT
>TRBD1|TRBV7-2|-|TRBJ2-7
CASSLGTGKPYEQYF
TGTGCCAGCAGCTTAGGGACAGGGAAGCCCTACGAGCAGTACTTC
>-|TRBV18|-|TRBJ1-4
CASSPQVAQPNEKLFF
TGTGCCAGCTCACCACAGGTGGCACAGCCGAATGAAAAACTGTTTTTT
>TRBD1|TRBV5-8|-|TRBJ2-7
CASSPQGQRPYEQYF
TGTGCCAGCAGCCCCCAGGGACAGAGACCCTACGAGCAGTACTTC
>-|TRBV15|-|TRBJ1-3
CATSRVGGTIAYF
TGTGCCACCAGCAGAGTGGGAGGGACAATCGCATATTTT
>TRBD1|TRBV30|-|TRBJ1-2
CAWNLDRDYGYTF
TGTGCCTGGAATCTCGACAGGGATTATGGCTACACCTTC
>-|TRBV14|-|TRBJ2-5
CASSLVGEETVILGETQYF
TGTGCCAGCAGCCTCGTGGGGGAGGAGACAGTTATTCTGGGGGAGACCCAGTACTTC
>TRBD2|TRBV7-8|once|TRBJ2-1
CASSLREVAGGPGNEQFF
TGTGCCAGCAGCTTACGGGAGGTAGCGGGGGGGCCGGGCAATGAGCAGTTCTTC
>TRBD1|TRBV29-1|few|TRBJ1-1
CSVDREGTEAFF
TGCAGCGTCGACAGGGAAGGCACTGAAGCTTTCTTT